The rows below give T cell receptor beta chains drawn from one sample of a study of T cell responses to AZD1222 COVID-19 vaccine. TCRdb's copy holds only in-frame clones and misses some; the assay was immunoSEQ multiplex PCR. The table has about 190,000 clones, approximately 90% seen once. Sequenced here: peripheral blood, sampled on day 0 of AZD1222 vaccination. All receptors come from an adult in good health. The CDR3 runs from the conserved cysteine through the conserved F or W. A D gene is named only where the DNA matches it firmly. Rows give clone size only sometimes, using once, few, many, or a class for an expanded clone.

>NA|TRBV28|TRBJ1-1|NA
TGTGCCAGCAGTTTAGATTATAGTAGTCAGATGAACACTGAAGCTTTCTTT
CASSLDYSSQMNTEAFF
>once|TRBV7-9|TRBJ2-3|NA
TGTGCCAGCACGGGGGACACAGATACGCAGTATTTT
CASTGDTDTQYF
>NA|TRBV7-2|TRBJ1-6|NA
TGTGCCAGCAGCCTTAGACAGTCTAATAATTCACCCCTCCACTTT
CASSLRQSNNSPLHF
>NA|TRBV13|TRBJ2-3|NA
TGTGCCAGCAGCCCCCCGAGTAGCACAGATACGCAGTATTTT
CASSPPSSTDTQYF
>NA|TRBV9|TRBJ1-6|TRBD1
TGTGCCAGCAGCGCGGCCGGGACAGGGGCTGGATCACCCCTCCACTTT
CASSAAGTGAGSPLHF
>NA|TRBV2|TRBJ2-3|NA
TGTGCCAGCAGGGGCTTTCGCGATCGGGGCGTAGATACGCAGTATTTT
CASRGFRDRGVDTQYF
>NA|TRBV2|TRBJ1-2|TRBD1
TGTGCCAGCAGAGAAGACAGGGACTATGGCTACACCTTC
CASREDRDYGYTF
>NA|TRBV15|TRBJ2-6|NA
TGTGCCACCAGCAGGAGTAACTCTGGGGCCAACGTCCTGACTTTC
CATSRSNSGANVLTF
>NA|TRBV7-2|TRBJ1-6|TRBD1
TGTGCCAGCAACTTAGTGGGACAGGGGGATTATTCACCCCTCCACTTT
CASNLVGQGDYSPLHF
>NA|TRBV19|TRBJ2-6|TRBD2
TGTGCCAGTAGTATTGCGGGGGTAGGTGGGGCCAACGTCCTGACTTTC
CASSIAGVGGANVLTF
>NA|TRBV6-5|TRBJ1-5|TRBD1
TGTGCCAGCAGTCCGACAGGGGAAAGTCAGCCCCAGCATTTT
CASSPTGESQPQHF
>NA|TRBV28|TRBJ2-5|NA
TGTGCCAGCAAAAGTACAGAGACCCAGTACTTC
CASKSTETQYF
>NA|TRBV10-3|TRBJ1-2|TRBD1
TGTGCCACCAGGGACAGGGGGCCGGGAGGCTACACCTTC
CATRDRGPGGYTF
>NA|TRBV10-3|TRBJ2-7|NA
TGTGCCATCAGCCCCAATCGTCAGGGTTTGGGTTACGAGCAGTACTTC
CAISPNRQGLGYEQYF
>NA|TRBV7-6|TRBJ1-1|NA
TGTGCCAGCAGCGAGTGGGGTGTAGGTAACACTGAAGCTTTCTTT
CASSEWGVGNTEAFF
>NA|TRBV12-3/TRBV12-4|TRBJ1-2|NA
TGTGCCAGCAGTCCCCTGGGTCTCTATGGCTACACCTTC
CASSPLGLYGYTF
>NA|TRBV6-2/TRBV6-3|TRBJ2-7|NA
TGTGCCAGCAGTTACGGTCCAGGGTGGGCCTACGAGCAGTACTTC
CASSYGPGWAYEQYF
>once|TRBV19|TRBJ2-2|NA
TGTGCCAGTAAGGACAGCGGAACCGGGGAGCTGTTTTTT
CASKDSGTGELFF
>NA|TRBV20-1|TRBJ1-6|NA
TGCAGTGCTAGTGGGGAGGGAAATTCACCCCTCCACTTT
CSASGEGNSPLHF
>NA|TRBV18|TRBJ2-1|TRBD2
TGTGCCAGCTCACCGAGCCGGGACTATTACAATGAGCAGTTCTTC
CASSPSRDYYNEQFF
>NA|TRBV7-6|TRBJ2-3|TRBD2
TGTGCCAGCAGCTTAGCGCTCGGGGGGACTAGCACAGATACGCAGTATTTT
CASSLALGGTSTDTQYF
>NA|TRBV9|TRBJ2-7|TRBD2
TGTGCCAGCAGCCCTAGCGGGTGGCCCTCCTACGAGCAGTACTTC
CASSPSGWPSYEQYF
>NA|TRBV19|TRBJ2-5|NA
TGTGCCAGTAGTATTACCCACACTGTCGGGGAGACCCAGTACTTC
CASSITHTVGETQYF
>once|TRBV4-1|TRBJ2-2|NA
TGCGCCAGCAGCCAAGATCAGGGATCGTCGGGGGAGCTGTTTTTT
CASSQDQGSSGELFF
>NA|TRBV7-9|TRBJ1-5|TRBD1
TGTGCCAGCAGCTTAGGGGGGACAGTTCAGCCCCAGCATTTT
CASSLGGTVQPQHF
>NA|TRBV6-2/TRBV6-3|TRBJ1-5|TRBD1
TGTGCCAGCAGTTACTCCCCGGGACAGGGGACGAGCAATCAGCCCCAGCATTTT
CASSYSPGQGTSNQPQHF
>NA|TRBV18|TRBJ2-3|NA
TGTGCCAGCTCGGAAGCTAGCACAGATACGCAGTATTTT
CASSEASTDTQYF
>once|TRBV19|TRBJ2-2|NA
TGTGCCAGTAGTATAGATCCGGCCATCACCGGGGAGCTGTTTTTT
CASSIDPAITGELFF
>NA|TRBV27|TRBJ2-5|TRBD2
TGTGCCACACTCGGGACTAGCGGGATTCGGGAGACCCAGTACTTC
CATLGTSGIRETQYF
>NA|TRBV7-9|TRBJ2-1|TRBD2
TGTGCCAGCAGCTTAACAGCGGGGGGGCTTGGTGAGCAGTTCTTC
CASSLTAGGLGEQFF
>NA|TRBV5-1|TRBJ2-1|TRBD2
TGCGCCAGCAGCTTGGGTACTAGCGGGGGGACCTACAATGAGCAGTTCTTC
CASSLGTSGGTYNEQFF
>NA|TRBV28|TRBJ2-3|TRBD1
TGTGCCAGCAGCCGATGGACAGGGAGCACAGATACGCAGTATTTT
CASSRWTGSTDTQYF
>NA|TRBV15|TRBJ1-1|NA
TGTGCCACCAGCAGGCCTGGTGACACTGAAGCTTTCTTT
CATSRPGDTEAFF
>NA|TRBV27|TRBJ1-1|NA
TGTGCCAGCAGTTTAAAGTATCGGGACGAAGCTTTCTTT
CASSLKYRDEAFF
>NA|TRBV19|TRBJ2-1|NA
TGTGCCAGTACCAATCCAGGGATCCATGAGCAGTTCTTC
CASTNPGIHEQFF
>NA|TRBV11-1|TRBJ2-5|NA
TGTGCCAGCAGCTTAATGAGTCGGGGAGAGACCCAGTACTTC
CASSLMSRGETQYF
>NA|TRBV7-9|TRBJ1-1|NA
TGTGCCAGCAGCGGGGATATGAACACTGAAGCTTTCTTT
CASSGDMNTEAFF
>NA|TRBV19|TRBJ1-4|NA
TGTGCCAGTAGGGGGCGGATCTCCACTAATGAAAAACTGTTTTTT
CASRGRISTNEKLFF
>NA|TRBV5-8|TRBJ1-1|NA
TGTGCCAGCAGCCCCTACCTTGGGGGAAGCACTGAAGCTTTCTTT
CASSPYLGGSTEAFF
>NA|TRBV27|TRBJ2-7|NA
TGTGCCAGCAGTTCCCACCCCGGCGCTGGGCAGTACTTC
CASSSHPGAGQYF
>NA|TRBV28|TRBJ1-2|NA
TGTGCCATCCCCGGGCAGGGAGATAACTATGGCTACACCTTC
CAIPGQGDNYGYTF
>once|TRBV6-6|TRBJ2-7|TRBD1
TGTGCCAGCAGTTTCAGGGGACAGGACTACGAGCAGTACTTC
CASSFRGQDYEQYF